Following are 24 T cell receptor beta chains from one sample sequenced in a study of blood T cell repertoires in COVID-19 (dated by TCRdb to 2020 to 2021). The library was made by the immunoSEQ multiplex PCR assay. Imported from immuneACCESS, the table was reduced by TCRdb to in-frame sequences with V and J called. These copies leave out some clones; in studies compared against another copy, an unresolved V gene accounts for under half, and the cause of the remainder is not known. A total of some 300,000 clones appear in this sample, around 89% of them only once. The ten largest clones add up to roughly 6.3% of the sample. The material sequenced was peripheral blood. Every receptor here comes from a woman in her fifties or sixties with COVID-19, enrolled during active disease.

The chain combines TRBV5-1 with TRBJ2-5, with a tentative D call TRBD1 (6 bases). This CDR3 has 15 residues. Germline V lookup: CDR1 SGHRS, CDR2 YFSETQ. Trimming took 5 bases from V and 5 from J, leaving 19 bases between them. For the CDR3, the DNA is TGCGCCAGCAGTGAGGGGGAGAGTCCCTGGGAGACCCAGTACTTC. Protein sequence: CASSEGESPWETQYF.

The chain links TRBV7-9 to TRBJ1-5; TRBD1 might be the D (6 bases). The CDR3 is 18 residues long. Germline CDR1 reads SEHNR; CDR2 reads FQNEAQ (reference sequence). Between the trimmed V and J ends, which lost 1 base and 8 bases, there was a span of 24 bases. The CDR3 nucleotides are TGTGCCAGCAGCTTAGGATCCCAAGGAGCAGGCAGGGGTGAGCCCCAGCATTTT. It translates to CASSLGSQGAGRGEPQHF.

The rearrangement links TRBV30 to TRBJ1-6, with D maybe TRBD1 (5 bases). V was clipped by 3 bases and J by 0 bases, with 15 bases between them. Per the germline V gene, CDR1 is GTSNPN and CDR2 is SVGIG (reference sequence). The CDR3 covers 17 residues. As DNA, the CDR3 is TGTGCCTGGAGCATTGCAGGGAAGAGCTCCTATAATTCACCCCTCCACTTT. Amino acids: CAWSIAGKSSYNSPLHF.

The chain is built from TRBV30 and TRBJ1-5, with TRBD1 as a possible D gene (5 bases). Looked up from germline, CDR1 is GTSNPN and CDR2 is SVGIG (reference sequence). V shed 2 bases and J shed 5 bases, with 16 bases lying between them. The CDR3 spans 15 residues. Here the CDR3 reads CAWSTTETSHQPQHF. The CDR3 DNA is TGTGCCTGGAGTACGACAGAGACTTCTCATCAGCCCCAGCATTTT.

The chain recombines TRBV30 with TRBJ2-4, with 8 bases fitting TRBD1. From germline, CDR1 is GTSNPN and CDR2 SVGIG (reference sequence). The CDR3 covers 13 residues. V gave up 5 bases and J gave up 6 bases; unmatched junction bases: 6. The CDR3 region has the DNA TGTGCCTGGGGCCGGACAGGGCCAAACATTCAGTACTTC. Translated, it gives CAWGRTGPNIQYF. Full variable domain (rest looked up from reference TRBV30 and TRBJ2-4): SQTIHQWPATLVQPVGSPLSLECTVEGTSNPNLYWYRQAAGRGLQLLFYSVGIGQISSEVPQNLSASRPQDRQFILSSKKLLLSDSGFYLCAWGRTGPNIQYFGAGTRLSVL.

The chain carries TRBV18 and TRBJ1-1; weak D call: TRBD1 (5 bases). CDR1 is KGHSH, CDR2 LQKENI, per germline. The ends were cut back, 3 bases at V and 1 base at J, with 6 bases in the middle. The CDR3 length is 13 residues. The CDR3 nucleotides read TGTGCCAGCTCACCTCAGGGGAACACTGAAGCTTTCTTT. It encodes CASSPQGNTEAFF.

The CDR3 sequence: CASSHQTGDGQPQHF. The CDR3 nucleotides read TGTGCCAGCAGCCATCAAACAGGGGATGGTCAGCCCCAGCATTTT. The V and J genes are TRBV4-2 and TRBJ1-5; 7 nucleotides line up with TRBD1. Germline lookup yields CDR1 LGHNA and CDR2 YNFKEQ. V was clipped by 3 bases and J by 6 bases; unmatched bases: 8. The CDR3 sequence is 15 residues long.

The CDR3 protein is CASSLGGGNANTGELFF. The DNA for the CDR3 is TGTGCCAGCAGCTTAGGGGGCGGAAACGCGAACACCGGGGAGCTGTTTTTT. The rearrangement links TRBV7-9 to TRBJ2-2; tentatively, D is TRBD1 (5 bases). Germline V lookup: CDR1 SEHNR, CDR2 FQNEAQ (reference sequence). Trimming stripped 1 base from V and 0 bases from J, with 12 bases between. The CDR3 length is 17 residues.

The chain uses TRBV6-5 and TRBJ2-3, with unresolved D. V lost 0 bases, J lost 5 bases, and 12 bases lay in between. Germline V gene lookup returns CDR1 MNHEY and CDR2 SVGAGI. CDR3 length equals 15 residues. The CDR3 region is CASSYSNDLGDTQYF. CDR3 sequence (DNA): TGTGCCAGCAGTTACTCGAACGACTTAGGAGATACGCAGTATTTT.

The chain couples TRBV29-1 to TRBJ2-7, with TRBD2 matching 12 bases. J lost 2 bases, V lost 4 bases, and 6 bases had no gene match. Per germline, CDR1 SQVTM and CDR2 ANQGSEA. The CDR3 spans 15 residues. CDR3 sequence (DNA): TGCAGCGTTGTACTAGCGGGAGGCCCTACCTACGAGCAGTACTTC. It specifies CSVVLAGGPTYEQYF.

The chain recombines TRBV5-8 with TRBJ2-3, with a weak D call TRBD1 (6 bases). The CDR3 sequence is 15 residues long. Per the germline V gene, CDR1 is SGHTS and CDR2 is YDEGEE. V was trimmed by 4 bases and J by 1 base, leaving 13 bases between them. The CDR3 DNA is TGTGCCAGCAGCCAACAGGGCAGGGGCACAGATACGCAGTATTTT. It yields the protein CASSQQGRGTDTQYF.

The CDR3, as DNA: TGTGCCAGCAGCTTAGGACTAGCGGGACTAGCCAAAAACATTCAGTACTTC. Translating gives CASSLGLAGLAKNIQYF. The chain links TRBV7-8 to TRBJ2-4; 11 bases match TRBD2. Germline CDR1 is SGHVS and CDR2 is FQNEAQ. V trimming: 1 base; J trimming: 0 bases; junction bases outside the gene matches: 2. The CDR3 has 17 residues.

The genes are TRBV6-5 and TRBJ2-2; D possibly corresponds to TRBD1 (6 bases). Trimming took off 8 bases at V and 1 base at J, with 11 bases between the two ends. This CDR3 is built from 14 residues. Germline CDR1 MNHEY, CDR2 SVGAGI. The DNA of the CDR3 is TGTGCCAGCCGACTACAGGGGAACACCGGGGAGCTGTTTTTT. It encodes CASRLQGNTGELFF.

The CDR3 here is CASSLSTPGTGYLHEQFF. CDR3 in DNA: TGTGCCAGCAGCTTAAGCACGCCCGGGACAGGGTATTTGCATGAGCAGTTCTTC. The rearrangement uses TRBV7-2 and TRBJ2-1; TRBD1 matches at 9 bases. The CDR3 totals 18 residues. J was trimmed by 8 bases and V by 2 bases; bases with no gene match: 16. Germline loops: CDR1 SGHTA, CDR2 FQGNSA. Filled out from reference TRBV7-2 and TRBJ2-1, the complete variable domain reads GAGVSQSPSNKVTEKGKDVELRCDPISGHTALYWYRQSLGQGLEFLIYFQGNSAPDKSGLPSDRFSAERTGGSVSTLTIQRTQQEDSAVYLCASSLSTPGTGYLHEQFFGPGTRLTVL.

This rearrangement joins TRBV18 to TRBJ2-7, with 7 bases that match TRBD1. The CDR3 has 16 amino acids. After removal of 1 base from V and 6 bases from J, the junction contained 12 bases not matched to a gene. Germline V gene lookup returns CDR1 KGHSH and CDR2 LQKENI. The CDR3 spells CASSPRDRPFATEQYF. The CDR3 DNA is TGTGCCAGCTCACCACGGGACAGACCCTTTGCGACCGAGCAGTACTTC.

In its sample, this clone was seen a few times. In nucleotides, the CDR3 is TGTGCCAGTAGGAGACAAAGGACAGGGGAGAACAATCAGCCCCAGCATTTT. Its translation is CASRRQRTGENNQPQHF. The chain joins TRBV19 to TRBJ1-5; 9 bases map to TRBD1. The CDR3 has 17 residues. Per germline, CDR1 LNHDA and CDR2 SQIVND (reference sequence). V lost 6 bases, J lost 3 bases, and 12 bases stayed unmatched.

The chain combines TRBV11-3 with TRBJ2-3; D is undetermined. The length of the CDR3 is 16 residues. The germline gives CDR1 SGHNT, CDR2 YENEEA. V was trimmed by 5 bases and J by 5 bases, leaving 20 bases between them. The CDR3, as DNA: TGTGCCAGCAGCGGAAGGTACGTGGCGGCGGAAGATACGCAGTATTTT. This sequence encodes CASSGRYVAAEDTQYF.

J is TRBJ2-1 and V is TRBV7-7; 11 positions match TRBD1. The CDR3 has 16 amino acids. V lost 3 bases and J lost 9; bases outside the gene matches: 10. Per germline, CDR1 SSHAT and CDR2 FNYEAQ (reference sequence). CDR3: CASSLGSGTGGGEQFF. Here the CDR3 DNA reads TGTGCCAGCAGCTTGGGGTCCGGGACAGGGGGTGGTGAGCAGTTCTTC. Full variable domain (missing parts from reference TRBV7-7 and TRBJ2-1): GAGVSQSPRYKVTKRGQDVTLRCDPISSHATLYWYQQALGQGPEFLTYFNYEAQPDKSGLPSDRFSAERPEGSISTLTIQRTEQRDSAMYRCASSLGSGTGGGEQFFGPGTRLTVL.

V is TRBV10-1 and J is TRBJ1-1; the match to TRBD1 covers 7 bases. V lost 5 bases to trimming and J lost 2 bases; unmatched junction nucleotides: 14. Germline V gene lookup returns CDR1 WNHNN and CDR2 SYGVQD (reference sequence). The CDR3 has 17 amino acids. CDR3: CASSLNEWTGFNTEAFF. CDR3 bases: TGCGCCAGCAGTTTAAACGAGTGGACAGGTTTTAACACTGAAGCTTTCTTT.

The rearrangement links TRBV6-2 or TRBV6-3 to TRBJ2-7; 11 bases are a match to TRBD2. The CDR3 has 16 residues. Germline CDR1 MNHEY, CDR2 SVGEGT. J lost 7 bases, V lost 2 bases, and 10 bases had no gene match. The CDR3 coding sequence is TGTGCCAGCAGTTACCGGGCTAGCGGGAGGAGTTCGGAGCAGTACTTC. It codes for CASSYRASGRSSEQYF.

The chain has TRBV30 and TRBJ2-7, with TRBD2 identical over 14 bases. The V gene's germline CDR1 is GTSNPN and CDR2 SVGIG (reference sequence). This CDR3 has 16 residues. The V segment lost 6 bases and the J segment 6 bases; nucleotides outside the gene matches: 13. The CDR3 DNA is TGTGCCTGCCCGGGACTAGCGGGAGAGGTCGGGGTCGAGCAGTACTTC. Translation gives CACPGLAGEVGVEQYF.

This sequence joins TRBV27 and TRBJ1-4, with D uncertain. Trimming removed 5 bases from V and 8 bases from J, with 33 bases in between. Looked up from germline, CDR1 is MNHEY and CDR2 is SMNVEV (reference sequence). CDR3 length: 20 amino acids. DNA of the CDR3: TGTGCCAGCAGTCGCCAGCCGGGAGATGAACGCCCTGTGGGATCGGAAAAACTGTTTTTT. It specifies CASSRQPGDERPVGSEKLFF.

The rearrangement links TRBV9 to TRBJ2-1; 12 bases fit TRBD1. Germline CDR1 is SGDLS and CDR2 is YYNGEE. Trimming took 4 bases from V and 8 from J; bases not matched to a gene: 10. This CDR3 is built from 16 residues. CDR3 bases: TGTGCCAGCAGCCCCATCGGGACAGGGGGCAATGATGAGCAGTTCTTC. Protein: CASSPIGTGGNDEQFF.

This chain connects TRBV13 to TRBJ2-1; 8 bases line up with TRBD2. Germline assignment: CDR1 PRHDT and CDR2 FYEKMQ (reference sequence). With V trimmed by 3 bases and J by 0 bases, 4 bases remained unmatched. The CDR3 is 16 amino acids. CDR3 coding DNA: TGTGCCAGCAGCTTCGGGAGGGTAAACTCCTACAATGAGCAGTTCTTC. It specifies CASSFGRVNSYNEQFF.